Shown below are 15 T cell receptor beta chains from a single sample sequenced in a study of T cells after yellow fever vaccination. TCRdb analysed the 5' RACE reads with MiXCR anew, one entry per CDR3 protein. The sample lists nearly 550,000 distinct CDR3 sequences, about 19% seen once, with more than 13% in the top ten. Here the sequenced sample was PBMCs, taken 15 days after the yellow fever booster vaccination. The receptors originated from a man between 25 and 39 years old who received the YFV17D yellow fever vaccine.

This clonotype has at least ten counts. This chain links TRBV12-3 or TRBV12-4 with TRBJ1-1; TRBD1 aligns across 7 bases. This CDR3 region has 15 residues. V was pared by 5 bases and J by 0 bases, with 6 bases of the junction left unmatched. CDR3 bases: TGTGCCAGCAGTCCCCGGGGACAGCTGAACACTGAAGCTTTCTTT. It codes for CASSPRGQLNTEAFF.

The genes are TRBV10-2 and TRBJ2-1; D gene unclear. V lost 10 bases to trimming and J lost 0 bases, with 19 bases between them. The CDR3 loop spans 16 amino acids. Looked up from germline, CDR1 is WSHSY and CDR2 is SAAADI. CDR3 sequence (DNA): TGCGCCACCCTCTCCTACCCCCCGAGCTCCTACAATGAGCAGTTCTTC. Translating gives CATLSYPPSSYNEQFF.

Written as DNA, the CDR3 is TGCGCCAGCAGCTTTGAGGGAGGGTTTGTGTACGAGCAGTACTTC. Residues: CASSFEGGFVYEQYF. V and J are TRBV5-1 and TRBJ2-7; TRBD2 matches 7 bases. This CDR3 is 15 amino acids long. V trimming: 2 bases; J trimming: 4 bases; junction bases outside the gene matches: 9. Germline V gene data show CDR1 as SGHRS and CDR2 as YFSETQ.

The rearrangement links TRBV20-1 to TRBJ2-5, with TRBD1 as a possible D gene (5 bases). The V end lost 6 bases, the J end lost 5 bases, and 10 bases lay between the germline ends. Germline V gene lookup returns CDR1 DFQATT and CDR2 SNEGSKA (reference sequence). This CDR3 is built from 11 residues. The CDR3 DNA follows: TGCAGTGCGGTAGGGGCGGAGACCCAGTACTTC. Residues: CSAVGAETQYF.

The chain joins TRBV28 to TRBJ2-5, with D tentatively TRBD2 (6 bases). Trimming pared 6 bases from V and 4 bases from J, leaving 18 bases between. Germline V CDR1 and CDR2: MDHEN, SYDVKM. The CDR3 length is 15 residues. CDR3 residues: CASRWGDRALETQYF. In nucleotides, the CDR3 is TGTGCCAGCAGGTGGGGGGACCGAGCCCTAGAGACCCAGTACTTC.

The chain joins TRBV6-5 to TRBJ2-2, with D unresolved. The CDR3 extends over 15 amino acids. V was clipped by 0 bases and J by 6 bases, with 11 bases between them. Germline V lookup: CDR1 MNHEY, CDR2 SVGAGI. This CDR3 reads CASSYSINYPGELFF. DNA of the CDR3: TGTGCCAGCAGTTACTCGATCAACTACCCCGGGGAGCTGTTTTTT.

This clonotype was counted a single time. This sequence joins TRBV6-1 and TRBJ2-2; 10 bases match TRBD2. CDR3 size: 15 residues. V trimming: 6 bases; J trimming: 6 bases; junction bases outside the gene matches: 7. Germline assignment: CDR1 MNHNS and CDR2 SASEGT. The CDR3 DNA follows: TGTGCCAGCAGACCCAGTGGGACTAGCGCCGGGGAGCTGTTTTTT. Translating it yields CASRPSGTSAGELFF.

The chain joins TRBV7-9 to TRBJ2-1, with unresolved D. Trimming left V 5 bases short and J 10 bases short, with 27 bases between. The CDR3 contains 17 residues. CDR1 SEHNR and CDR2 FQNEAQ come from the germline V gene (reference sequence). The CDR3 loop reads CASSPLSRRSLFSEQFF. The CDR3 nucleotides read TGTGCCAGCAGCCCCCTTAGCAGGAGAAGCCTGTTCAGCGAGCAGTTCTTC.

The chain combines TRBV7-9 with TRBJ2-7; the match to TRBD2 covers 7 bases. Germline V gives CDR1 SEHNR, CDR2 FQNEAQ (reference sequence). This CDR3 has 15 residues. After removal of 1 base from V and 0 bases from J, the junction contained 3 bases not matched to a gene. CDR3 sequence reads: CASSLVAGVSYEQYF. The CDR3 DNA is TGTGCCAGCAGCTTAGTCGCGGGAGTCTCCTACGAGCAGTACTTC.

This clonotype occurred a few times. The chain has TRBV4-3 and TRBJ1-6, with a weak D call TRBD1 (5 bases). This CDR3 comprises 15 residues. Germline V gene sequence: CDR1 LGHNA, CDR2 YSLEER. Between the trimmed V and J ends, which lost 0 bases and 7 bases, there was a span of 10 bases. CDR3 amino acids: CASSQDKGLNSPLHF. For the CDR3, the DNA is TGCGCCAGCAGCCAAGATAAGGGGCTGAATTCACCCCTCCACTTT.

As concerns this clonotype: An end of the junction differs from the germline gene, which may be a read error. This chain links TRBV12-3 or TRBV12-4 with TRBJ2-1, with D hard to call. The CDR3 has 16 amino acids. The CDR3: CPSSLGQLLSYNEQFF. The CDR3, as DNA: TGTCCCAGCAGTTTAGGGCAACTGCTCTCCTACAATGAGCAGTTCTTC.

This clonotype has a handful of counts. This chain's CDR3 is CSASTGRHTEAFF. In DNA, the CDR3 is TGCAGTGCTTCTACAGGGCGCCACACTGAAGCTTTCTTT. The rearrangement joins TRBV20-1 to TRBJ1-1; the D gene is possibly TRBD1 (6 bases). V shed 5 bases and J shed 3 bases, with 13 bases lying between them. Germline V gene data show CDR1 as DFQATT and CDR2 as SNEGSKA (reference sequence). The CDR3 totals 13 residues.

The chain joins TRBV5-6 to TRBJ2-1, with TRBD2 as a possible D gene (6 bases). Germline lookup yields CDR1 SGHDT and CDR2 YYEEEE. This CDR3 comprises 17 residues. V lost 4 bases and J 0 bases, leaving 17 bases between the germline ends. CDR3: CASSPASGVLSYNEQFF. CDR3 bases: TGTGCCAGCAGCCCCGCCTCGGGGGTCCTCTCCTACAATGAGCAGTTCTTC.

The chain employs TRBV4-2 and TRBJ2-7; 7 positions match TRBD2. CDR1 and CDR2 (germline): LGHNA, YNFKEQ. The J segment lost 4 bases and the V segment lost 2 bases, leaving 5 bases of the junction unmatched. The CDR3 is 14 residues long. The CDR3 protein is CASSQRLAVYEQYF. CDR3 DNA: TGTGCCAGCAGCCAACGGCTAGCGGTATACGAGCAGTACTTC.

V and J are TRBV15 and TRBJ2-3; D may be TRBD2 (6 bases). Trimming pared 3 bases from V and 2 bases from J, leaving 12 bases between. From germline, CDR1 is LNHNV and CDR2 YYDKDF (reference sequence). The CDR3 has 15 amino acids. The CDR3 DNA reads TGTGCCACCAGCAGGGAGGGAGGATACACAGATACGCAGTATTTT. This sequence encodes CATSREGGYTDTQYF.